The present entry profiles one T cell receptor beta chain with its context. Antigen unknown. UMIs were added to TCR cDNA along with a universal primer site when it was made by 5'RACE template switching. MiXCR was run by TCRdb on the 5' RACE reads, yielding one entry per CDR3 protein. This sample has a few hundred thousand distinct CDR3 sequences, with about 15% found just once. The data were taken from a study of T cells after yellow fever vaccination. Notes on the study in general: Among all clonotypes, a small share was observed in both CD4 and CD8 compartments.

Germline V lookup: CDR1 SGHDT, CDR2 YYEEEE. The CDR3 is 12 amino acids. The V gene lost 0 bases and the J gene lost 9 bases, with 7 bases spanning the gap. The chain employs TRBV5-6 and TRBJ2-1; D unresolved. Material: PBMCs, obtained about 5 days after the first yellow fever vaccination. This receptor was obtained from a man younger than 35 who received the YFV17D yellow fever vaccine. The CDR3 loop reads CASSLVHPEQFF. CDR3 sequence (DNA): TGTGCCAGCAGCTTGGTTCATCCTGAGCAGTTCTTC.